The rows below give T cell receptor beta chains drawn from one sample of a study of cytomegalovirus exposure and HLA in healthy donors. Here immunoSEQ multiplex PCR was the method, and the copy in TCRdb shows in-frame clones only, minus some. The data contain roughly 100,000 clones, roughly 79% of them seen just once; the ten biggest clones take up roughly 5.7%. Sequencing was carried out using PBMCs. The receptors were gathered from a male donor in good health and CMV-seronegative. CDR3s leave out the opening cysteine and the closing phenylalanine or tryptophan. A D gene is named only where the DNA matches it firmly. Rows give clone size only sometimes, using once, few, many, or a class for an expanded clone.

size: NA; D: TRBD2; length: 16; V: TRBV5-1; CDR3: ASSLGGLAGGISYEQY
size: NA; D: TRBD2; length: 12; V: TRBV5-1; CDR3: ASSSVAGGYEQY
size: NA; D: NA; length: 8; V: TRBV2; CDR3: ASSAQGGF
size: NA; D: NA; length: 13; V: TRBV5-4; CDR3: ASSLVGENTGELF
size: few; D: NA; length: 13; V: TRBV5-1; CDR3: ASSSGARAYNEQF
size: NA; D: TRBD1; length: 15; V: TRBV10-3; CDR3: AISGGQESSYNSPLH
size: once; D: TRBD1; length: 13; V: TRBV7-7; CDR3: ASSLGTGGGYEQY
size: NA; D: TRBD2; length: 14; V: TRBV28; CDR3: ASSSPGLAYTDTQY
size: NA; D: NA; length: 13; V: TRBV11-3; CDR3: ASSLQGRGDYEQY
size: NA; D: TRBD1; length: 12; V: TRBV7-7; CDR3: ASSLDRASYEQY
size: NA; D: NA; length: 13; V: TRBV9; CDR3: ASSVEAGTAETQY
size: NA; D: NA; length: 13; V: TRBV10-2; CDR3: ASRETGSDTGELF
size: few; D: NA; length: 11; V: TRBV5-6; CDR3: ASSRDTRGEQY
size: NA; D: TRBD1; length: 11; V: TRBV2; CDR3: ASSQQGAWTYT
size: NA; D: TRBD2; length: 13; V: TRBV29-1; CDR3: SVEGAGATYNEQF
size: NA; D: TRBD1; length: 13; V: TRBV7-8; CDR3: ASSLGTGITYEQY
size: NA; D: TRBD2; length: 14; V: TRBV28; CDR3: ATTGLAGVIPDTQY
size: NA; D: NA; length: 12; V: TRBV2; CDR3: ASSERDFIETQY
size: NA; D: NA; length: 11; V: TRBV5-4; CDR3: ASSLPSQETQY
size: NA; D: TRBD1; length: 12; V: TRBV7-9; CDR3: ASSLVQGYTEAF
size: few; D: TRBD1; length: 10; V: TRBV5-1; CDR3: ASSYGQAKAF
size: NA; D: TRBD1; length: 15; V: TRBV30; CDR3: AWSVIRGQGSNQPQH
size: NA; D: TRBD2; length: 13; V: TRBV9; CDR3: ASSPTSGRYNEQF
size: NA; D: NA; length: 14; V: TRBV19; CDR3: ASSRTTDVGRETQY
size: NA; D: NA; length: 14; V: TRBV28; CDR3: ASSLFSGTNSYEQY
size: NA; D: TRBD2; length: 13; V: TRBV9; CDR3: ASSVGAGVLNEQY
size: once; D: NA; length: 13; V: TRBV2; CDR3: ASSFRTELQETQY
size: NA; D: TRBD1; length: 14; V: TRBV7-6; CDR3: ASSLAGTGVQETQY
size: NA; D: NA; length: 11; V: TRBV2; CDR3: ASSETRSYGYT
size: NA; D: NA; length: 13; V: TRBV4-1; CDR3: ASSQGEGSNQPQH
size: NA; D: NA; length: 13; V: TRBV6-1; CDR3: ASSELGLSGETQY
size: NA; D: NA; length: 12; V: TRBV7-9; CDR3: SSSHWTDNQPQH